One sample yielded the 19 T cell receptor beta chains listed below, sequenced in a study of blood T cell repertoires in COVID-19. Sequencing used immunoSEQ multiplex PCR; TCRdb keeps in-frame clones, though not all of them. The sample consists of 150,000 to 200,000 clones, 76% of them appearing once. The sample was PBMCs or T cells enriched from blood (not recorded which). The receptors here all came from a woman in her fifties or sixties with acute COVID-19.

The rearrangement links TRBV6-1 to TRBJ1-4; D is perhaps TRBD1 (6 bases). There are 15 residues in the CDR3. The ends were cut back, 1 base at V and 8 bases at J, with 14 bases in the middle. The V gene's germline CDR1 is MNHNS and CDR2 SASEGT. The CDR3 sequence: CASSEGQGSEEKLFF. The CDR3, as DNA: TGTGCCAGCAGTGAAGGGCAGGGGTCCGAGGAAAAACTGTTTTTT.

This clone came up a few times. A junction boundary mismatches the germline segment, possibly from a read error. The V call is TRBV11-2, the J call TRBJ1-1; 10 nucleotides agree with TRBD1. The CDR3 totals 17 residues. Germline V gene lookup returns CDR1 SGHAT and CDR2 FQNNGV. The CDR3 region is CASGFSGTGAVSTEAFF. The CDR3 nucleotides read TGTGCCAGCGGCTTTTCCGGGACAGGGGCCGTGAGCACTGAAGCTTTCTTT. The full variable domain, with the rest looked up from reference TRBV11-2 and TRBJ1-1, is EAGVAQSPRYKIIEKRQSVAFWCNPISGHATLYWYQQILGQGPKLLIQFQNNGVVDDSQLPKDRFSAERLKGVDSTLKIQPAKLEDSAVYLCASGFSGTGAVSTEAFFGQGTRLTVV.

This chain links TRBV6-4 with TRBJ1-4; D is possibly TRBD1 (6 bases). Germline CDR1 reads MRHNA; CDR2 reads SNTAGT. The CDR3 extends over 13 amino acids. V was shortened by 4 bases and J by 3 bases, with 6 bases between the two germline ends. CDR3 region: CASSGTANEKLFF. The CDR3 coding sequence is TGTGCCAGCAGTGGGACAGCTAATGAAAAACTGTTTTTT.

This chain connects TRBV27 to TRBJ2-7, with unresolved D. The length of the CDR3 is 14 residues. Trimming took off 5 bases at V and 0 bases at J, with 11 bases between the two ends. The germline gives CDR1 MNHEY, CDR2 SMNVEV (reference sequence). CDR3 residues: CASSPRVDSYEQYV. The DNA for the CDR3 is TGTGCCAGCAGTCCTCGGGTGGACTCCTACGAGCAGTACGTC.

The chain uses TRBV5-6 and TRBJ2-6; 7 bases fit TRBD1. The germline V gene encodes CDR1 SGHDT and CDR2 YYEEEE. The CDR3 contains 18 residues. J lost 2 bases, V lost 0 bases, and 8 bases had no gene match. Here the CDR3 reads CASSLEGDRITGANVLTF. DNA for the CDR3: TGTGCCAGCAGCTTGGAGGGGGACAGAATCACTGGGGCCAACGTCCTGACTTTC.

This chain uses TRBV7-9 with TRBJ1-1; D remains unclear. The CDR3 runs 13 residues. Looked up from germline, CDR1 is SEHNR and CDR2 is FQNEAQ (reference sequence). The V gene lost 5 bases and the J gene lost 0 bases, with 7 bases spanning the gap. The DNA of the CDR3 is TGTGCCAGCAGCATACGGGTGAACACTGAAGCTTTCTTT. Its translation: CASSIRVNTEAFF.

The V call is TRBV3-1 (or the pseudogene TRBV3-2), the J call TRBJ2-5; 7 nucleotides match TRBD2. The J segment lost 4 bases and the V segment lost 3 bases, leaving 11 bases of the junction unmatched. Germline lookup yields CDR1 LGHDT and CDR2 YNNKEL (reference sequence). The CDR3 has 16 amino acids. CDR3 region: CASSQGGGALRETQYF. The DNA of the CDR3 is TGTGCCAGCAGCCAGGGGGGGGGAGCCCTACGAGAGACCCAGTACTTC.

DNA of the CDR3: TGTGCCAGCAGCTTACATCCCTACGAGCAGTACGTC. As protein: CASSLHPYEQYV. The V call is TRBV11-2, the J call TRBJ2-7; no reliable D call. The germline V gene encodes CDR1 SGHAT and CDR2 FQNNGV. V was trimmed by 2 bases and J by 2 bases, leaving 4 bases between them. This CDR3 region has 12 residues.

This sequence joins TRBV11-2 and TRBJ1-4; D is uncertain. The germline V gene encodes CDR1 SGHAT and CDR2 FQNNGV. Deletions cut 5 bases from V and 0 bases from J, with 7 bases between. The CDR3 has 14 amino acids. The CDR3 is CASSRGTTNEKLFF. CDR3 DNA sequence: TGTGCCAGCAGCCGCGGGACAACTAATGAAAAACTGTTTTTT.

The V and J genes are TRBV7-2 and TRBJ2-3, with 11 bases matching TRBD2. V shed 1 base, J shed 4 bases, and the junction held 7 bases outside the gene matches. The CDR3 has 17 amino acids. CDR1 and CDR2 from the germline V gene are SGHTA and FQGNSA. The CDR3 protein is CASSLEVAGGPSDTQYF. Written as DNA, the CDR3 is TGTGCCAGCAGCTTAGAGGTAGCGGGGGGGCCCTCAGATACGCAGTATTTT.

This clone was found a few times. This chain links TRBV3-1 (or the pseudogene TRBV3-2) with TRBJ1-1; D is unclear. Between the trimmed V and J ends, which lost 4 bases and 3 bases, there was a span of 9 bases. This CDR3 is built from 13 residues. Germline V gives CDR1 LGHDT, CDR2 YNNKEL (reference sequence). The CDR3 sequence is CASSRGVDTEAFF. The CDR3 coding sequence is TGTGCCAGCAGCCGGGGAGTTGACACTGAAGCTTTCTTT.

The chain uses TRBV28 and TRBJ1-1; a possible D gene is TRBD1 (5 bases). The V gene's germline CDR1 is MDHEN and CDR2 SYDVKM. The germline V and J ends were trimmed by 4 bases and 0 bases, with 9 bases remaining between them. The CDR3 has 14 amino acids. CDR3: CASSSPGMNTEAFF. CDR3 nucleotides: TGTGCCAGCAGTTCGCCAGGGATGAACACTGAAGCTTTCTTT. The whole variable domain, filled in from reference TRBV28 and TRBJ1-1, reads DVKVTQSSRYLVKRTGEKVFLECVQDMDHENMFWYRQDPGLGLRLIYFSYDVKMKEKGDIPEGYSVSREKKERFSLILESASTNQTSMYLCASSSPGMNTEAFFGQGTRLTVV.

The chain couples TRBV6-5 to TRBJ1-5, with a tentative D call TRBD1 (5 bases). Germline-derived CDR1 and CDR2 are MNHEY and SVGAGI. The V end lost 4 bases, the J end lost 0 bases, and 13 bases lay between the germline ends. The CDR3 covers 16 residues. The CDR3 nucleotides read TGTGCCAGCAGTTGGGGGGTCCAAAGTAGCAATCAGCCCCAGCATTTT. Translation gives CASSWGVQSSNQPQHF.

The chain has TRBV6-5 and TRBJ1-2, with 7 bases fitting TRBD1. The J segment lost 2 bases and the V segment lost 6 bases, leaving 6 bases of the junction unmatched. Germline V gene sequence: CDR1 MNHEY, CDR2 SVGAGI. This CDR3 comprises 14 residues. The CDR3 nucleotides are TGTGCCAGCAGGGCTCCGGGACAGAACTATGGCTACACCTTC. It translates to CASRAPGQNYGYTF.

The chain recombines TRBV6-5 with TRBJ1-1; a possible D gene is TRBD1 (5 bases). The CDR3 has 14 residues. Germline values: CDR1 MNHEY, CDR2 SVGAGI. The germline V and J ends were trimmed by 2 bases and 1 base, with 8 bases remaining between them. Here the CDR3 reads CASSYQGRNTEAFF. DNA for the CDR3: TGTGCCAGCAGTTACCAGGGTAGGAACACTGAAGCTTTCTTT.

The chain has TRBV28 and TRBJ2-3, with 12 bases that match TRBD2. V lost 8 bases and J lost 4; bases outside the gene matches: 19. The CDR3 sequence is 19 residues long. Germline V gene sequence: CDR1 MDHEN, CDR2 SYDVKM. Here the CDR3 DNA reads TGTGCCAGCGGGGCTGGGGGACTAGCGGGCCCTAAAGGGCCAGATACGCAGTATTTT. Amino acids: CASGAGGLAGPKGPDTQYF. Using reference TRBV28 and TRBJ2-3 for the parts outside the CDR3, the full variable domain is DVKVTQSSRYLVKRTGEKVFLECVQDMDHENMFWYRQDPGLGLRLIYFSYDVKMKEKGDIPEGYSVSREKKERFSLILESASTNQTSMYLCASGAGGLAGPKGPDTQYFGPGTRLTVL.

This chain connects TRBV5-5 to TRBJ1-6; TRBD1 is a possible D gene (5 bases). Germline V gene data show CDR1 as SGHKS and CDR2 as YYEKEE (reference sequence). Between the trimmed V and J ends, which lost 6 bases and 7 bases, there was a span of 11 bases. The CDR3 loop spans 13 amino acids. In nucleotides, the CDR3 is TGTGCCAGCAATCTGGGGGGGAATTCACCCCTCCACTTT. Translating it yields CASNLGGNSPLHF.

This chain uses TRBV9 with TRBJ1-4; 9 positions match TRBD1. Losses at the gene ends were 3 bases for V and 7 bases for J; bases not matched to a gene: 4. This CDR3 spans 14 amino acids. Germline V gene data show CDR1 as SGDLS and CDR2 as YYNGEE. The CDR3 loop reads CASSAGQGTEKLFF. The CDR3 DNA is TGTGCCAGCAGCGCGGGACAGGGTACTGAAAAACTGTTTTTT.

This sequence joins TRBV7-9 and TRBJ2-3, with TRBD2 matching over 9 bases. Germline trimming cut 6 bases from V and 2 bases from J; bases unmatched to any gene: 6. This CDR3 is 15 amino acids long. CDR1 SEHNR and CDR2 FQNEAQ come from the germline V gene (reference sequence). Here the CDR3 DNA reads TGTGCCAGCAGTAGCGGGGGCACACTCACAGATACGCAGTATTTT. It translates to CASSSGGTLTDTQYF.